What follows describes a single TCR beta chain. Its antigen is not known. Germline V gene sequence: CDR1 LGHDT, CDR2 YNNKEL (reference sequence). This CDR3 contains 14 residues. The V and J ends lost 0 bases and 5 bases respectively, with 8 bases between them. These data come from a study of CD8 T cells in ankylosing spondylitis. Study-wide results and caveats: CD8+ cells made up the disease-linked clones, which were relatively rare in peripheral blood. A TCR beta motif of under 10 highly homologous variants seemed to mark ankylosing spondylitis blood.

TCRdb analysed the 5' RACE reads with MiXCR anew, one entry per CDR3 protein. Here the sample spans 340,000 or so distinct CDR3 sequences, 14% to 15% being singletons. The chain links TRBV3-1 to TRBJ1-5, with unresolved D. This clonotype was obtained from a male donor with ankylosing spondylitis or in good health (not recorded which). The sequencing input was blood, either unsorted or a sorted T cell fraction (not recorded which). The CDR3 protein is CASSQDSFYQPQHF. The CDR3 DNA reads TGTGCCAGCAGCCAAGACAGCTTCTATCAGCCCCAGCATTTT. Together with reference TRBV3-1 and TRBJ1-5, the CDR3 gives the full variable domain: DTAVSQTPKYLVTQMGNDKSIKCEQNLGHDTMYWYKQDSKKFLKIMFSYNNKELIINETVPNRFSPKSPDKAHLNLHINSLELGDSAVYFCASSQDSFYQPQHFGDGTRLSIL.